This T cell receptor beta chain was identified during a study of T cell responses to AZD1222 COVID-19 vaccine. Study results and caveats: It was only after the peak T cell response that any repertoires were sampled. Spike-specific TCR breadth and depth went up after people got two AZD1222 doses. Among those given AZD1222, only 6 or 7 were seropositive at baseline.

There are 14 residues in the CDR3. J was trimmed by 0 bases and V by 3 bases; bases with no gene match: 2. Germline assignment: CDR1 WNHNN and CDR2 SYGVQD (reference sequence). Concerning this clone: Antigen specificity is unknown.

The repertoire was sequenced with immunoSEQ multiplex PCR; TCRdb's copy has only in-frame clones and lacks some. The sample has 75,000 to 90,000 clones, about nine tenths seen once; the top ten hold approximately 2.5%. The V and J genes are TRBV10-1 and TRBJ2-7; TRBD1 matches 7 bases. This receptor was taken from an adult in good health. The specimen comprised peripheral blood, sampled on day 0 of AZD1222 vaccination. CDR3 bases: TGCGCCAGCAGTGACGAGGGGGCCTCCTACGAGCAGTACTTC. Amino acid sequence: CASSDEGASYEQYF.